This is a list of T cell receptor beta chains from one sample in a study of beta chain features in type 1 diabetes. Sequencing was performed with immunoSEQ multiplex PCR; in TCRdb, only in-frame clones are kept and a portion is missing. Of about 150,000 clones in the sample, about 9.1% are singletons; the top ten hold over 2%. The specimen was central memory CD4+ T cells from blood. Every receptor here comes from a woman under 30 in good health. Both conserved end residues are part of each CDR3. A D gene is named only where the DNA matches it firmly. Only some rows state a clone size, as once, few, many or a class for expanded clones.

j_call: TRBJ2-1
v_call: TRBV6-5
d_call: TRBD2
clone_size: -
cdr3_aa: CASSLGLAGVTEQFF
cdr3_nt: TGTGCCAGCAGTCTAGGACTAGCGGGAGTAACTGAGCAGTTCTTC

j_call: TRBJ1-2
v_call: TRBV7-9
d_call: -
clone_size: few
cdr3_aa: CASSPGFGYGYTF
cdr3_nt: TGTGCCAGCAGCCCGGGATTCGGCTATGGCTACACCTTC

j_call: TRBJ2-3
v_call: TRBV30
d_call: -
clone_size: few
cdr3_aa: CAWSPLGGTQYF
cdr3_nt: TGTGCCTGGAGTCCCTTGGGGGGTACGCAGTATTTT

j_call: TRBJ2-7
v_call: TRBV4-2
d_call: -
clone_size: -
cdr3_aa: CASSQDSPRVEQYF
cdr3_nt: TGTGCCAGCAGCCAAGATTCCCCCCGGGTGGAGCAGTACTTC

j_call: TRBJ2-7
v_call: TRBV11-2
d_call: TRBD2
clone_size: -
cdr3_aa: CASSSGLVGEQYF
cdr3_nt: TGTGCCAGCAGTTCCGGACTAGTGGGCGAGCAGTACTTC

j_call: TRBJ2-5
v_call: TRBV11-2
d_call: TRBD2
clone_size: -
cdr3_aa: CASSAGGGETQYF
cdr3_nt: TGTGCCAGCAGTGCTGGCGGGGGAGAGACCCAGTACTTC

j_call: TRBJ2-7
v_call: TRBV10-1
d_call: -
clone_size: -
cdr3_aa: CASSERDRGEQYF
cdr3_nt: TGCGCCAGCAGTGAGAGGGATCGGGGCGAGCAGTACTTC

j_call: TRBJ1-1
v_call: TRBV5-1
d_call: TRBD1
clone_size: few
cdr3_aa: CASSYEGQGTEAFF
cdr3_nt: TGCGCCAGCAGCTACGAGGGACAGGGTACTGAAGCTTTCTTT

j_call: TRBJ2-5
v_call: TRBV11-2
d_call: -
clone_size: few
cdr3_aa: CASSLGVGRYQETQYF
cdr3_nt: TGTGCCAGCAGCTTAGGGGTGGGGAGATACCAAGAGACCCAGTACTTC

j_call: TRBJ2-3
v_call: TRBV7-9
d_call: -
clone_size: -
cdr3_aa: CASSPKPLSGGSDTQYF
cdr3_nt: TGTGCCAGCAGCCCCAAACCACTCTCAGGGGGGTCAGATACGCAGTATTTT

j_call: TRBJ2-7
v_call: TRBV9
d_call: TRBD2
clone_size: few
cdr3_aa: CASSVGVSGGLSYEQYF
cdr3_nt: TGTGCCAGCAGCGTAGGCGTTAGCGGGGGGCTCTCCTACGAGCAGTACTTC

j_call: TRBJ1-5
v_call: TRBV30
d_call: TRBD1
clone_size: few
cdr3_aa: CAWSTGQGPQPQHF
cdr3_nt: TGTGCCTGGAGTACGGGACAGGGTCCTCAGCCCCAGCATTTT

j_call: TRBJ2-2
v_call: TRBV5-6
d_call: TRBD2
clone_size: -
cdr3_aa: CASSSPSGRDTGELFF
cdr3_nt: TGTGCCAGCAGCTCACCTAGCGGGAGAGACACCGGGGAGCTGTTTTTT

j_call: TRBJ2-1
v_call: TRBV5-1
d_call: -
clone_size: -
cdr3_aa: CASSLDSGVYNEQFF
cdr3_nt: TGCGCCAGCAGCTTGGACTCCGGGGTTTACAATGAGCAGTTCTTC

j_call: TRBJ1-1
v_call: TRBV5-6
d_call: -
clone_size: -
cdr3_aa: CASSPEGRGAFF
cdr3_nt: TGTGCCAGCAGCCCGGAGGGCCGGGGAGCTTTCTTT

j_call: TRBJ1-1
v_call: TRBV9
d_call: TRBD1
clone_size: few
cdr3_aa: CASSVTGGTEAFF
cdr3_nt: TGTGCCAGCAGCGTGACAGGGGGCACTGAAGCTTTCTTT

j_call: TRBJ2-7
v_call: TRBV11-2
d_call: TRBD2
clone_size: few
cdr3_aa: CASSSSGNSYEQYF
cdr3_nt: TGTGCCAGCAGCTCTAGCGGTAACTCCTACGAGCAGTACTTC

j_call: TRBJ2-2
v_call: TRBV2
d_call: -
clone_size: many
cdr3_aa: CASSERSGSPGELFF
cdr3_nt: TGTGCCAGCAGTGAACGCTCCGGGTCCCCCGGGGAGCTGTTTTTT

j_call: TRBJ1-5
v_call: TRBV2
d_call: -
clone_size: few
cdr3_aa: CASRPQRDQPQHF
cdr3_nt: TGTGCCAGCAGGCCACAGAGAGATCAGCCCCAGCATTTT

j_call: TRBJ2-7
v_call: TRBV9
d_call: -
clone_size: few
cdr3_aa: CASSLYWGGEQYF
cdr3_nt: TGTGCCAGCAGCCTTTACTGGGGAGGCGAGCAGTACTTC

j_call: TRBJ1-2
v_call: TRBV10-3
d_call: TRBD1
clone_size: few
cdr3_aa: CAISEQGATDGYTF
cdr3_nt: TGTGCCATCAGTGAACAGGGGGCGACAGATGGCTACACCTTC

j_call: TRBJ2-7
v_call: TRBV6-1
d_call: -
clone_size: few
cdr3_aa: CASSPLAKHEQYF
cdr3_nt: TGTGCCAGCTCCCCCTTAGCGAAACACGAGCAGTACTTC

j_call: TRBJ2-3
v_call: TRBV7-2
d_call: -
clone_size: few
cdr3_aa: CATSQLTDTQYF
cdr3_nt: TGTGCCACCTCCCAACTCACAGATACGCAGTATTTT

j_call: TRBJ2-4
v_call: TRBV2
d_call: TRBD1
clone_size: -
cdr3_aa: CASSGTGDIQYF
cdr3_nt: TGTGCCAGCAGTGGGACAGGGGACATTCAGTACTTC

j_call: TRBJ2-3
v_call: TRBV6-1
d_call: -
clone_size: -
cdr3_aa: CASSGGSGLTDTQYF
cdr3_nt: TGTGCCAGCAGTGGTGGTAGCGGCCTCACAGATACGCAGTATTTT

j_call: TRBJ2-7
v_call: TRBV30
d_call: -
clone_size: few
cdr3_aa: CAWSADGSGSEQYF
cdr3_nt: TGTGCCTGGAGTGCCGACGGGTCCGGGAGCGAGCAGTACTTC

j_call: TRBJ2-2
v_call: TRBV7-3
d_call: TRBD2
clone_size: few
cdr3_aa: CASSRGGESGELFF
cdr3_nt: TGTGCCAGCAGCCGCGGGGGGGAGAGCGGGGAGCTGTTTTTT

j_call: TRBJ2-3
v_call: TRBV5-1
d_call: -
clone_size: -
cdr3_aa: CASSLESRPADTQYF
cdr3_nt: TGCGCCAGCAGCTTGGAATCTAGGCCAGCGGATACGCAGTATTTT

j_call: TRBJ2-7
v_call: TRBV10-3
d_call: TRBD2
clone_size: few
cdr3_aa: CAISESSGGSYEQYF
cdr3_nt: TGTGCCATCAGTGAGTCGAGCGGGGGGTCTTACGAGCAGTACTTC

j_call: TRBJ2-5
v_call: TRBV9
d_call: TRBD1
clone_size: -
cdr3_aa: CASSVGTGFRETQYF
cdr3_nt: TGTGCCAGCAGCGTAGGGACAGGTTTTCGAGAGACCCAGTACTTC

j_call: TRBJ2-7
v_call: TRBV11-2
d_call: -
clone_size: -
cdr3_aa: CASSLRGTPLSYEQYF
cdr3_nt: TGTGCCAGCAGCCTAAGGGGGACACCCTTGTCCTACGAGCAGTACTTC

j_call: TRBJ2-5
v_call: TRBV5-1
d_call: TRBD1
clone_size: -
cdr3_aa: CASSLAGGEETQYF
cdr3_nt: TGCGCCAGCAGCTTGGCAGGGGGAGAAGAGACCCAGTACTTC

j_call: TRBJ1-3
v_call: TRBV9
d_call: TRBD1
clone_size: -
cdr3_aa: CASSGGGTGGSSGNTIYF
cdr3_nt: TGTGCCAGCAGCGGCGGGGGGACAGGGGGAAGCTCTGGAAACACCATATATTTT

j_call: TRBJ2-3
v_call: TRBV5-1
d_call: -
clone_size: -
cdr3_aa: CASSLVSGEFGDTQYF
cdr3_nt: TGCGCCAGCAGCTTGGTCTCGGGAGAATTCGGAGATACGCAGTATTTT